The 6 T cell receptor beta chains below all came from one sample that was sequenced in a study of post-analysis software for immune sequencing data. The authors incorporated unique molecular identifiers into the TCR beta cDNA libraries. TCRdb re-derived calls from the PCR reads in MiXCR, one entry per CDR3 protein. The sample has 380,000 or so distinct CDR3 sequences, less than 40% seen once. Study-wide points: When patients were compared with controls, 4 or 5 TRBV segments were more frequent, TRBV5-6, TRBV5-1 and TRBV20-1 among them.

Antigens of these TCRs are unknown. The specimen was blood. Receptor source: a girl aged 5-17 years with multiple sclerosis.

The chain has TRBV7-2 and TRBJ2-1, with TRBD2 matching over 10 bases. J was trimmed by 5 bases and V by 2 bases; bases with no gene match: 3. The CDR3 totals 15 residues. Germline-derived CDR1 and CDR2 are SGHTA and FQGNSA. The CDR3 DNA sequence: TGTGCCAGCAGCTTAAGCGGGAGGGACGACAATGAGCAGTTCTTC. Protein product: CASSLSGRDDNEQFF.

Of note for this clonotype: The junction departs from the called germline gene at one end, perhaps through a read error. The chain carries TRBV5-6 and TRBJ2-7; 7 nucleotides match TRBD2. The CDR3 runs to 15 residues. Germline CDR1 and CDR2: SGHDT and YYEEEE. The CDR3 DNA reads as TGTGCCCGCAGCTTGGGAGGGGTAGCGACCTACGAGCAGTACTTC. This sequence encodes CARSLGGVATYEQYF.

This clonotype has a handful of counts. The gene calls are TRBV5-1 and TRBJ2-1; 7 nucleotides match TRBD1. This CDR3 is 16 amino acids long. CDR1 and CDR2 from the germline V gene are SGHRS and YFSETQ. The junction had 7 bases not matched to a gene; V was cut back by 0 bases and J by 4 bases. The DNA for the CDR3 is TGCGCCAGCAGCTTGGTCTACAGGGGCTCATACAATGAGCAGTTCTTC. Translated, it gives CASSLVYRGSYNEQFF.

This clonotype showed up many times. The chain uses TRBV11-2 and TRBJ2-7; D is possibly TRBD1 (5 bases). Germline CDR1 reads SGHAT; CDR2 reads FQNNGV. The CDR3 loop spans 14 amino acids. V lost 2 bases and J 6 bases, leaving 14 bases between the germline ends. CDR3 protein: CASSLQETVGEQYF. Written as DNA, the CDR3 is TGTGCCAGCAGCTTACAGGAGACAGTGGGCGAGCAGTACTTC.

This clonotype turned up a few times. The chain carries TRBV6-2 or TRBV6-3 and TRBJ2-1; 13 nucleotides line up with TRBD2. Per the germline V gene, CDR1 is MNHEY and CDR2 is SVGEGT. V was clipped by 6 bases and J by 1 base; unmatched bases: 18. This CDR3 has 21 residues. CDR3 region: CASSETFLRTSGGRSYNEQFF. The DNA of the CDR3 is TGTGCCAGCAGCGAAACCTTTTTACGGACTAGCGGGGGCCGATCCTACAATGAGCAGTTCTTC.

The sample holds many counts of this clonotype. J is TRBJ2-7 and V is TRBV3-1, with 9 bases that match TRBD1. V lost 3 bases and J lost 6; bases outside the gene matches: 3. The CDR3 consists of 13 residues. Germline V gives CDR1 LGHDT, CDR2 YNNKEL (reference sequence). In DNA, the CDR3 is TGTGCCAGCAGCCACCCGACAGGGGGCGAGCAGTACTTC. It codes for CASSHPTGGEQYF.